This entry lists 15 T cell receptor beta chains sequenced from one sample in a study of OX40 agonist ivuxolimab in advanced cancers. Libraries were prepared by immunoSEQ multiplex PCR; TCRdb keeps only in-frame clonotypes and omits some of them. Of 100,000 or so clones listed, more than 80% are singletons. The sequences come from CD4+ or CD8+ T cells sorted from blood, collected in a trial of the OX40 agonist ivuxolimab. Receptors originate from an adult with an advanced solid tumor such as melanoma, head and neck, liver or kidney cancer.

This clone has a handful of counts. The chain carries TRBV7-9 and TRBJ1-1; D is perhaps TRBD1 (5 bases). CDR1 is SEHNR, CDR2 FQNEAQ, per germline (reference sequence). V gave up 5 bases and J gave up 3 bases, with 10 bases separating them. The CDR3 totals 13 residues. The CDR3 here is CASSDQGYTEAFF. The DNA of the CDR3 is TGTGCCAGCAGCGACCAGGGATACACTGAAGCTTTCTTT.

The chain links TRBV7-9 to TRBJ2-1, with TRBD1 matching 9 bases. Germline lookup yields CDR1 SEHNR and CDR2 FQNEAQ (reference sequence). This CDR3 contains 16 residues. J was trimmed by 6 bases and V by 5 bases; bases with no gene match: 11. CDR3 region: CASSLGGQGFFNEQFF. Here the CDR3 DNA reads TGTGCCAGCAGCCTTGGGGGACAGGGCTTTTTCAATGAGCAGTTCTTC.

CDR3 nucleotides: TGCGCCAGCAGCCAAGATTCAGAGGGTTCCTACGAGCAGTACTTC. This encodes CASSQDSEGSYEQYF. The chain is built from TRBV4-3 and TRBJ2-7; D is perhaps TRBD2 (5 bases). Germline V gene data show CDR1 as LGHNA and CDR2 as YSLEER. Trimming pared 0 bases from V and 1 base from J, leaving 10 bases between. The CDR3 runs 15 residues.

The V gene is TRBV2, the J gene TRBJ2-7; D is perhaps TRBD1 or TRBD2 (6 bases each). The CDR3 sequence is 14 residues long. The germline V gene has CDR1 SNHLY and CDR2 FYNNEI. Between the trimmed V and J ends, which lost 8 bases and 7 bases, there was a span of 21 bases. CDR3 coding DNA: TGTGCCAGCGGGGGGCAACAGGGATGGCGGGAGCAGTACTTC. It codes for CASGGQQGWREQYF.

This chain connects TRBV5-4 to TRBJ2-7, with 7 bases fitting TRBD1. V was clipped by 4 bases and J by 3 bases; unmatched bases: 7. Germline V lookup: CDR1 SGHNT, CDR2 YYREEE (reference sequence). This CDR3 spans 14 amino acids. CDR3 loop: CASSNRDSNYEQYF. The CDR3 DNA reads TGTGCCAGCAGCAACCGGGACAGCAACTACGAGCAGTACTTC.

The V gene is TRBV29-1, the J gene TRBJ1-4, with TRBD1 as a possible D gene (5 bases). V shed 7 bases and J shed 4 bases, with 13 bases lying between them. The CDR3 is made up of 13 amino acids. Germline assignment: CDR1 SQVTM and CDR2 ANQGSEA. This chain's CDR3 is CSAEEGFNEKLFF. DNA of the CDR3: TGCAGCGCCGAGGAGGGGTTTAATGAAAAACTGTTTTTT.

J is TRBJ2-2 and V is TRBV5-1; D may be TRBD1 (6 bases). Trimming removed 0 bases at V and 6 bases at J, with 12 bases between. This CDR3 is 15 amino acids long. The germline CDR1 and CDR2 sequences are SGHRS and YFSETQ. The CDR3 sequence: CASSLDQGWAGELFF. The DNA of the CDR3 is TGCGCCAGCAGCTTGGATCAGGGGTGGGCCGGGGAGCTGTTTTTT. Variable domain in full (rest from reference TRBV5-1 and TRBJ2-2): KAGVTQTPRYLIKTRGQQVTLSCSPISGHRSVSWYQQTPGQGLQFLFEYFSETQRNKGNFPGRFSGRQFSNSRSEMNVSTLELGDSALYLCASSLDQGWAGELFFGEGSRLTVL.

V gene TRBV9 combines with J gene TRBJ2-3; possible D gene TRBD2, 6 bases. V gave up 2 bases and J gave up 1 base, with 20 bases separating them. Germline CDR1 is SGDLS and CDR2 is YYNGEE. This CDR3 region has 18 residues. CDR3 nucleotide sequence: TGTGCCAGCAGCGTCGGAGCGGGTTTGAGTTCCCGCACAGATACGCAGTATTTT. Translating gives CASSVGAGLSSRTDTQYF.

The V and J genes are TRBV25-1 and TRBJ2-3; D perhaps matches TRBD2 (6 bases). V gave up 4 bases and J gave up 1 base, with 9 bases separating them. CDR3 size: 14 residues. CDR1 and CDR2 (germline): MGHDK, SYGVNS. CDR3 amino acids: CASSVGEGTDTQYF. The CDR3 DNA sequence: TGTGCCAGCAGTGTGGGGGAGGGCACAGATACGCAGTATTTT.

The chain combines TRBV7-9 with TRBJ1-1; D is possibly TRBD1 (6 bases). V was pared by 4 bases and J by 4 bases, with 10 bases between. The CDR3 extends over 13 amino acids. From germline, CDR1 is SEHNR and CDR2 FQNEAQ (reference sequence). DNA of the CDR3: TGTGCCAGCAGCTCAGGGGTTGGCACTGAAGCTTTCTTT. Translating gives CASSSGVGTEAFF.

The rearrangement uses TRBV27 and TRBJ1-1, with 10 bases fitting TRBD1. V lost 6 bases to trimming and J lost 0 bases; unmatched junction nucleotides: 7. The germline V gene has CDR1 MNHEY and CDR2 SMNVEV (reference sequence). The CDR3 totals 16 residues. The CDR3 protein is CASSSDRGFMNTEAFF. CDR3 DNA sequence: TGTGCCAGCAGCTCGGACAGGGGGTTTATGAACACTGAAGCTTTCTTT.

J is TRBJ2-1 and V is TRBV6-6, with D possibly being TRBD2 (5 bases). In germline, CDR1 is MNHNY, CDR2 SVGAGI (reference sequence). CDR3 size: 15 residues. V was shortened by 6 bases and J by 3 bases, with 15 bases between the two germline ends. The CDR3 DNA reads as TGTGCCAGCAGGCCCCGGACTCCTGTCTACAATGAGCAGTTCTTC. Encoded protein: CASRPRTPVYNEQFF.

The chain recombines TRBV18 with TRBJ2-1; D may be TRBD1 (6 bases). Deletions cut 6 bases from V and 1 base from J, with 16 bases between. The CDR3 runs to 16 residues. CDR1 KGHSH and CDR2 LQKENI come from the germline V gene. CDR3 DNA sequence: TGTGCCAGCTCCCCAGGATCACAGGGTTCCTACAATGAGCAGTTCTTC. It is translated as CASSPGSQGSYNEQFF.

CDR3 sequence (DNA): TGCGCCAGCAGCGGGGGAAACAGGGCGGCTTCTGGGGCCAACGTCCTGACTTTC. Translated: CASSGGNRAASGANVLTF. This chain connects TRBV5-1 to TRBJ2-6; possibly TRBD1 for D (6 bases). There are 18 residues in the CDR3. Trimming removed 4 bases from V and 1 base from J, with 18 bases in between. Germline CDR1 SGHRS, CDR2 YFSETQ.

The chain has TRBV29-1 and TRBJ2-1; 10 bases are shared with TRBD2. Trimming took 6 bases from V and 8 from J; bases not matched to a gene: 22. The V gene's germline CDR1 is SQVTM and CDR2 ANQGSEA. The CDR3 totals 18 residues. The CDR3 is CSVIEASGGSLPRDEQFF. CDR3 DNA: TGCAGCGTGATCGAGGCTAGCGGGGGTTCCCTACCGAGGGATGAGCAGTTCTTC.